The 22 T cell receptor beta chains given below trace back to one sample, sequenced in a study of T cell repertoires in cytomegalovirus infection. TCRdb fed the reads into MiXCR, producing one record per CDR3 protein. The sample carries about 340,000 distinct CDR3 sequences, roughly 29% recorded once. What these receptors recognize is not known. The sequenced sample was cultured PBMCs, obtained from culture after CMV antigen stimulation. Source of these receptors: a human donor in good health (CMV status not recorded). Some clones in this sample may be carry-over from other donors' samples.

The chain is built from TRBV6-6 and TRBJ2-7; 8 bases are a match to TRBD1. Trimming removed 4 bases from V and 7 bases from J; junction bases left unmatched: 6. The CDR3 length is 13 residues. Germline V gene sequence: CDR1 MNHNY, CDR2 SVGAGI (reference sequence). The CDR3 sequence: CASSSQGAKEQYF. CDR3 sequence (DNA): TGTGCCAGCAGTTCTCAGGGGGCGAAGGAGCAGTACTTC.

This clonotype was observed a few times. The chain has TRBV20-1 and TRBJ1-2; possible D gene TRBD1, 5 bases. The germline V gene encodes CDR1 DFQATT and CDR2 SNEGSKA (reference sequence). Trimming stripped 0 bases from V and 8 bases from J, with 16 bases between. This CDR3 spans 14 amino acids. The CDR3 coding sequence is TGCAGTGCTAGAGATCACCTCCGGGGCGAGGGCTACACCTTC. This translates into CSARDHLRGEGYTF.

Many counts were recorded for this clonotype. At one end, the junction sequence differs from germline, possibly due to a read error. The chain employs TRBV12-5 and TRBJ1-1, with TRBD1 matching over 9 bases. The CDR3 totals 14 residues. Germline CDR1 reads LGHNT; CDR2 reads FRNRAP. The CDR3 loop is CASGAGTGNAEAFF. CDR3 DNA: TGTGCTAGTGGGGCCGGGACAGGGAACGCTGAAGCTTTCTTT.

This chain uses TRBV12-5 with TRBJ1-2; no definite D call. The CDR3 spans 12 residues. Germline values: CDR1 LGHNT, CDR2 FRNRAP. Deletions cut 6 bases from V and 1 base from J, with 6 bases between. The CDR3 here is CASGKGNYGYTF. CDR3 DNA: TGTGCTAGTGGGAAGGGTAACTATGGCTACACCTTC. The full variable domain, rest sourced from reference TRBV12-5 and TRBJ1-2, is DARVTQTPRHKVTEMGQEVTMRCQPILGHNTVFWYRQTMMQGLELLAYFRNRAPLDDSGMPKDRFSAEMPDATLATLKIQPSEPRDSAVYFCASGKGNYGYTFGSGTRLTVV.

The gene calls are TRBV12-3 or TRBV12-4 and TRBJ1-2; 7 positions agree with TRBD1. CDR3 length: 17 residues. V dropped 6 bases and J dropped 4; count of bases not matched to a gene: 17. Here the CDR3 DNA reads TGTGCCAGCAGCCCCTCGACAGGGCCTCCTGCTTTCTATGGCTACACCTTC. This sequence encodes CASSPSTGPPAFYGYTF.

In DNA, the CDR3 is TGCGCCAGCAGCTTGGACGGACAGCTGGACAACGTCCTGACTTTC. It yields the protein CASSLDGQLDNVLTF. The rearrangement links TRBV5-1 to TRBJ2-6, with a possible D match to TRBD1 (6 bases). Germline CDR1 SGHRS, CDR2 YFSETQ. There are 15 residues in the CDR3. V was trimmed by 0 bases and J by 9 bases, leaving 13 bases between them.

The chain has TRBV28 and TRBJ1-2, with D possibly being TRBD1 (5 bases). The CDR3 totals 15 residues. Germline-derived CDR1 and CDR2 are MDHEN and SYDVKM. The germline V and J ends were trimmed by 2 bases and 9 bases, with 19 bases remaining between them. The CDR3 region is CASSLGWGREKSYTF. CDR3 in DNA: TGTGCCAGCAGTTTAGGTTGGGGCAGGGAGAAAAGCTACACCTTC.

The V call is TRBV7-6, the J call TRBJ1-2; D remains ambiguous. Trimming took 1 base from V and 2 from J, leaving 11 bases between them. This CDR3 contains 15 residues. The germline CDR1 and CDR2 sequences are SGHVS and FNYEAQ. The DNA for the CDR3 is TGTGCCAGCAGCTTAGAATCAGCGGCCAACTATGGCTACACCTTC. Translation: CASSLESAANYGYTF. Supplemented by reference TRBV7-6 and TRBJ1-2, the full variable domain reads GAGVSQSPRYKVTKRGQDVALRCDPISGHVSLYWYRQALGQGPEFLTYFNYEAQQDKSGLPNDRFSAERPEGSISTLTIQRTEQRDSAMYRCASSLESAANYGYTFGSGTRLTVV.

This clonotype has more than one count but fewer than ten. This rearrangement joins TRBV9 to TRBJ2-7; D remains unclear. V was clipped by 4 bases and J by 3 bases, with 17 bases between them. This CDR3 is 15 amino acids long. CDR1 is SGDLS and CDR2 is YYNGEE in the germline V gene. The CDR3 loop reads CASSPPTGDVYEQYF. CDR3 DNA sequence: TGTGCCAGCAGCCCCCCTACGGGTGATGTCTACGAGCAGTACTTC.

This clonotype was found a few times. This rearrangement joins TRBV18 to TRBJ1-1, with D tentatively TRBD1 (6 bases). The CDR3 contains 15 residues. Trimming removed 2 bases at V and 1 base at J, with 11 bases between. CDR1 and CDR2 from the germline V gene are KGHSH and LQKENI. Written as DNA, the CDR3 is TGTGCCAGCTCACCAGGACAGCGGGCGAACACTGAAGCTTTCTTT. Translation: CASSPGQRANTEAFF.

This clonotype was detected once. The chain uses TRBV27 and TRBJ1-4; 7 nucleotides agree with TRBD1. The CDR3 consists of 14 residues. V trimming: 7 bases; J trimming: 0 bases; junction bases outside the gene matches: 2. Germline loops: CDR1 MNHEY, CDR2 SMNVEV (reference sequence). Written as DNA, the CDR3 is TGTGCCAGCACCGGGACAGCAACTAATGAAAAACTGTTTTTT. This gives the protein CASTGTATNEKLFF.

The rearrangement uses TRBV7-2 and TRBJ2-1; the D is unclear. V was pared by 2 bases and J by 6 bases, with 11 bases between. Germline CDR1 is SGHTA and CDR2 is FQGNSA. The length of the CDR3 is 14 residues. CDR3 region: CASSLSVKINEQFF. The CDR3 region has the DNA TGTGCCAGCAGCTTAAGTGTAAAAATCAATGAGCAGTTCTTC.

A few counts support this clonotype. The CDR3 here is CASSLTGGAKANQPQHF. CDR3 bases: TGTGCCAGCAGCTTGACCGGGGGGGCTAAGGCTAATCAGCCCCAGCATTTT. The J gene is TRBJ1-5, the V gene TRBV5-6, with D possibly TRBD1 on 6 matching bases. The germline CDR1 and CDR2 sequences are SGHDT and YYEEEE. This CDR3 comprises 17 residues. V lost 1 base to trimming and J lost 4 bases, with 18 bases between them. Filled out from reference TRBV5-6 and TRBJ1-5, the complete variable domain reads DAGVTQSPTHLIKTRGQQVTLRCSPKSGHDTVSWYQQALGQGPQFIFQYYEEEERQRGNFPDRFSGHQFPNYSSELNVNALLLGDSALYLCASSLTGGAKANQPQHFGDGTRLSIL.

The chain is built from TRBV7-3 and TRBJ2-1; 13 bases are a match to TRBD2. With V trimmed by 5 bases and J by 7 bases, 5 bases remained unmatched. The CDR3 spans 15 residues. Germline CDR1 is SGHTA and CDR2 is FQGTGA. CDR3 residues: CASSRGLAGNNEQFF. The CDR3 nucleotides read TGTGCCAGCAGCAGGGGACTAGCGGGAAATAATGAGCAGTTCTTC.

J is TRBJ1-2 and V is TRBV13, with D unclear. V was pared by 2 bases and J by 4 bases, with 17 bases between. The CDR3 runs 16 residues. Looked up from germline, CDR1 is PRHDT and CDR2 is FYEKMQ (reference sequence). For the CDR3, the DNA is TGTGCCAGCAGCTTAAAGTACGAGTCCCCACGCTATGGCTACACCTTC. Encoded protein: CASSLKYESPRYGYTF.

This clonotype was recorded a few times. The chain is built from TRBV6-1 and TRBJ2-6, with 7 positions matching TRBD1. CDR1 and CDR2 from the germline V gene are MNHNS and SASEGT. There are 15 residues in the CDR3. J lost 2 bases, V lost 6 bases, and 4 bases had no gene match. CDR3 sequence (DNA): TGTGCCAGCAGCTTAGACAGGGCTGGGGCCAACGTCCTGACTTTC. It encodes CASSLDRAGANVLTF.

This clonotype was recorded a few times. The rearrangement joins TRBV27 to TRBJ1-1; 7 bases are shared with TRBD1. The V and J ends lost 3 bases and 2 bases, in that order; junction bases with no gene match: 6. CDR3 length: 15 amino acids. In germline, CDR1 is MNHEY, CDR2 SMNVEV (reference sequence). In nucleotides, the CDR3 is TGTGCCAGCAGTTTCTGGCACAGGGGAAACACTGAAGCTTTCTTT. Its protein is CASSFWHRGNTEAFF.

This clonotype has a handful of counts. V gene TRBV12-3 or TRBV12-4 combines with J gene TRBJ2-3; 9 bases align to TRBD2. The ends lost 3 bases at V and 3 bases at J; junction bases unmatched: 7. The CDR3 is 16 amino acids. This CDR3 is CASSLAGGPRTDTQYF. The CDR3 DNA follows: TGTGCCAGCAGTTTGGCGGGGGGGCCGCGGACAGATACGCAGTATTTT.

V and J are TRBV27 and TRBJ1-1; maybe TRBD1 (6 bases). The ends were cut back, 2 bases at V and 5 bases at J, with 15 bases in the middle. Germline lookup yields CDR1 MNHEY and CDR2 SMNVEV (reference sequence). The CDR3 loop spans 15 amino acids. The CDR3 bases are TGTGCCAGCAGTTTAGCGGCTGGGGGCAGGACTGAAGCTTTCTTT. It translates to CASSLAAGGRTEAFF.

A note on this clonotype: Germline is not matched at one junction end, which may reflect a read error. This chain links TRBV7-9 with TRBJ2-3; D not resolved. Germline V gene lookup returns CDR1 SEHNR and CDR2 FQNEAQ (reference sequence). The CDR3 runs to 11 residues. The CDR3 loop is CASSREDPESF. CDR3 sequence (DNA): TGTGCCAGCAGCCGCGAAGATCCTGAGTCTTTT.

This rearrangement joins TRBV10-3 to TRBJ2-5; 9 bases are shared with TRBD1. V shed 3 bases and J 7 bases; nucleotides not matched to a gene: 3. The CDR3 spans 13 residues. Germline V gene sequence: CDR1 ENHRY, CDR2 SYGVKD. CDR3 nucleotide sequence: TGTGCCATCAGTGATAACAGGGGGCTGACCCAGTACTTC. It encodes CAISDNRGLTQYF.

This chain joins TRBV20-1 and TRBJ1-1, with a weak D call TRBD1 (6 bases). CDR3 length: 13 residues. The germline CDR1 and CDR2 sequences are DFQATT and SNEGSKA (reference sequence). V dropped 5 bases and J dropped 4 bases, with 14 bases sitting between them. The CDR3 sequence: CSAPLGARTEAFF. The CDR3 coding sequence is TGCAGTGCTCCTTTGGGGGCGCGCACTGAAGCTTTCTTT.